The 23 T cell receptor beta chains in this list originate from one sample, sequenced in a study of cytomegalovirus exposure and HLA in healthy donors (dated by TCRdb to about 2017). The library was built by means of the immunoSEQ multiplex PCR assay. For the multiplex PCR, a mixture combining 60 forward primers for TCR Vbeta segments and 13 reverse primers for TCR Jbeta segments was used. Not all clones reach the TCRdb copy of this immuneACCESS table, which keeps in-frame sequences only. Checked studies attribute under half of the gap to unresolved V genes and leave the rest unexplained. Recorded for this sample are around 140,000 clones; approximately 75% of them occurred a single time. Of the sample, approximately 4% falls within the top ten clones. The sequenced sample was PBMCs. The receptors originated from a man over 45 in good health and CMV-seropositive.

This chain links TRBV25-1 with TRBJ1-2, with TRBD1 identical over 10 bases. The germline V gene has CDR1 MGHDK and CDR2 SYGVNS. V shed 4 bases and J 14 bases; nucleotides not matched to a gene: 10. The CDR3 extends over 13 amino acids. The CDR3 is CASSAGTGVESTF. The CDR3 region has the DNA TGTGCCAGCAGTGCCGGGACAGGGGTTGAAAGTACCTTC.

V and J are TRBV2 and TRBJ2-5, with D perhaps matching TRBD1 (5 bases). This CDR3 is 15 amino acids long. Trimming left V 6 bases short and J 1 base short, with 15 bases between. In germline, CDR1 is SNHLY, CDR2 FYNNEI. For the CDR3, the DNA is TGTGCCAGCAGCGCCCTGGGGCAGCCCCAAGAGACCCAGTACTTC. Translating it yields CASSALGQPQETQYF.

In DNA, the CDR3 is TGTGCCACCAGCAGAGATCTGGGGACAGGCTATAAAAAACTGTTTTTT. This translates into CATSRDLGTGYKKLFF. The chain carries TRBV15 and TRBJ1-4, with TRBD1 matching 8 bases. The V gene end was trimmed by 0 bases and the J gene end by 9 bases; junction bases not matched to a gene: 9. The CDR3 contains 16 residues. The germline CDR1 and CDR2 sequences are LNHNV and YYDKDF (reference sequence).

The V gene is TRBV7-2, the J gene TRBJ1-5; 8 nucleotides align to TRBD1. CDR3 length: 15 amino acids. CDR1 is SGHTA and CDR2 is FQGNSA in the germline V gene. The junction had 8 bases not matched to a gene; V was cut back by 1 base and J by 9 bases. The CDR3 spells CASSLEDRDGLPQHF. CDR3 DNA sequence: TGTGCCAGCAGCTTAGAGGACAGGGATGGTCTGCCCCAGCATTTT.

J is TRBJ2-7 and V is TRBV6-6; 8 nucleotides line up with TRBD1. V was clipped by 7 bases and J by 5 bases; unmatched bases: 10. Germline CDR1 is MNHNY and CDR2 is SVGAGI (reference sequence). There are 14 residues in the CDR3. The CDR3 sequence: CASTPGGRGNEQYF. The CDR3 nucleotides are TGTGCCAGCACTCCAGGGGGCAGGGGGAACGAGCAGTACTTC.

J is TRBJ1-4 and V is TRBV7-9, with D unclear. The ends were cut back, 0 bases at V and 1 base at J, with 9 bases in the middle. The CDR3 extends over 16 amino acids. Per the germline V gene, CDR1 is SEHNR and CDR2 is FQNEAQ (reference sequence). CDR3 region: CASSLAEVITNEKLFF. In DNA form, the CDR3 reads TGTGCCAGCAGCTTAGCCGAGGTCATAACTAATGAAAAACTGTTTTTT.

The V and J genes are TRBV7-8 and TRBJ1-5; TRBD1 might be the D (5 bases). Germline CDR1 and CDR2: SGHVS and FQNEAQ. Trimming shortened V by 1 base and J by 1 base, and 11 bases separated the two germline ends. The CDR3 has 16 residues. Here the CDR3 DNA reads TGTGCCAGCAGCTTAGAGGGGTCATGGAGCAATCAGCCCCAGCATTTT. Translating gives CASSLEGSWSNQPQHF.

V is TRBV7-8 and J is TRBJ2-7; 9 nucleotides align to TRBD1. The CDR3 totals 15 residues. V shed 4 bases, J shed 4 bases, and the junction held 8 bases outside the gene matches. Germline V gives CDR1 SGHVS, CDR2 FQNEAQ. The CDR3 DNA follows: TGTGCCAGCAGCTCTAGGCCGGGACAGGGTTACGAGCAGTACTTC. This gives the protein CASSSRPGQGYEQYF.

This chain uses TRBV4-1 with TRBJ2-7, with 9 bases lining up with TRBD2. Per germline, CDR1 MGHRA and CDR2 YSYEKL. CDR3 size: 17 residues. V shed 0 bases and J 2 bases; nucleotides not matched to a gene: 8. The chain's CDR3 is CASSQDYGVAGAYEQYF. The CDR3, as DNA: TGCGCCAGCAGCCAAGATTACGGGGTAGCGGGAGCCTACGAGCAGTACTTC.

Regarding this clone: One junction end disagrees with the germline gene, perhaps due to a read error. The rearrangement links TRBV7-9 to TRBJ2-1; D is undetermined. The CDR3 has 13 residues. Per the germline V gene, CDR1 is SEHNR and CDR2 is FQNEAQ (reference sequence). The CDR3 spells CSSTLPPYNEQFF. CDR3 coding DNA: TGTTCCAGCACCCTTCCCCCTTACAATGAGCAGTTCTTC.

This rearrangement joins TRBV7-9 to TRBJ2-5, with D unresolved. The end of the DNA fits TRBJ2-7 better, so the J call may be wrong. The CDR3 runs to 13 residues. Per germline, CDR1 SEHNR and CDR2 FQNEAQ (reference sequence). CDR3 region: CASSLALGYEQYF. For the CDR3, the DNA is TGTGCCAGCAGCTTAGCTCTCGGTTACGAGCAGTACTTC.

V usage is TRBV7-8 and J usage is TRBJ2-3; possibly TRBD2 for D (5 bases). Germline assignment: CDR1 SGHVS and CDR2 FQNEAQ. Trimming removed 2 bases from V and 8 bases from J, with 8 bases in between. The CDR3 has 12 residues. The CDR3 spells CASSLSRGTQYF. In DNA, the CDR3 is TGTGCCAGCAGCTTAAGTCGGGGTACGCAGTATTTT.

The CDR3 DNA reads TGTGCCAGCAGCTTCCCGTCCAGTGACAGGGGCACTGAAGCTTTCTTT. This translates into CASSFPSSDRGTEAFF. V gene TRBV7-9 combines with J gene TRBJ1-1; 8 nucleotides line up with TRBD1. The CDR3 contains 16 residues. Germline CDR1 SEHNR, CDR2 FQNEAQ (reference sequence). J lost 4 bases, V lost 3 bases, and 10 bases had no gene match.

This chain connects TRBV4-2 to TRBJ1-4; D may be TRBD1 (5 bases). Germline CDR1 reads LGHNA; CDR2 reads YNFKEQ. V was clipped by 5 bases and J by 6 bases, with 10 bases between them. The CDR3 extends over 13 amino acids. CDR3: CASSDSQHEKLFF. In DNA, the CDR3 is TGTGCCAGCAGCGACAGCCAACATGAAAAACTGTTTTTT.

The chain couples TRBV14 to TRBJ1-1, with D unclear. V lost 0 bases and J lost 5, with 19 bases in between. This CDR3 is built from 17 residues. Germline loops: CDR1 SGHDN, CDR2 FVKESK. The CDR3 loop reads CASSQDHPTKVWTEAFF. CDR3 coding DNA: TGTGCCAGCAGCCAAGATCACCCCACTAAGGTGTGGACTGAAGCTTTCTTT.

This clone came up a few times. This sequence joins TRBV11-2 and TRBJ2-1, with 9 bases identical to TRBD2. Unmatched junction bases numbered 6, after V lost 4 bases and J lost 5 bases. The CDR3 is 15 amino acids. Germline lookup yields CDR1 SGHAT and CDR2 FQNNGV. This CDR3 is CASSYMTSGNNEQFF. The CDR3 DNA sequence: TGTGCCAGCAGCTATATGACTAGCGGAAACAATGAGCAGTTCTTC.

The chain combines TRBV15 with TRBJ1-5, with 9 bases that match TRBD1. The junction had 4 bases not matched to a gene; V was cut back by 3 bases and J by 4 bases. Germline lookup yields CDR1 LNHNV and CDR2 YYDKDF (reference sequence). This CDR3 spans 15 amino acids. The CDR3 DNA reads TGTGCCACCAGCAGGGGGACAGGGAAAAATCAGCCCCAGCATTTT. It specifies CATSRGTGKNQPQHF.

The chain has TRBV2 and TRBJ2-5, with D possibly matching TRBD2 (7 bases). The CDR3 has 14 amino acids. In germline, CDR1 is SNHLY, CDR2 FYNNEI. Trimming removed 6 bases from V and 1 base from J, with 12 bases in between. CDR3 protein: CASRGGGGQETQYF. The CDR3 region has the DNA TGTGCCAGCAGGGGAGGGGGGGGCCAAGAGACCCAGTACTTC.

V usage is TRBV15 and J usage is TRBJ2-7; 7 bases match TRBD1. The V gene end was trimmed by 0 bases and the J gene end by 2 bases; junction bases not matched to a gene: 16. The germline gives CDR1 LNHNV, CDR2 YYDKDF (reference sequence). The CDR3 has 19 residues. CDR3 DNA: TGTGCCACCAGCAGAGAGAGAGGACCCGGGGACAGTTTACCCTACGAGCAGTACTTC. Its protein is CATSRERGPGDSLPYEQYF.

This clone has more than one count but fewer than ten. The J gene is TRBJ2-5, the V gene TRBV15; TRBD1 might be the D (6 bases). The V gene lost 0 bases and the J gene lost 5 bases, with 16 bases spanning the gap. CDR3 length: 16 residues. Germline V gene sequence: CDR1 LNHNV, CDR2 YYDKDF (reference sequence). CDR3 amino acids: CATSRDRGTGMETQYF. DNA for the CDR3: TGTGCCACCAGCAGAGATCGGGGTACAGGGATGGAGACCCAGTACTTC. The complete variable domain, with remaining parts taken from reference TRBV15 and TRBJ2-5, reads DAMVIQNPRYQVTQFGKPVTLSCSQTLNHNVMYWYQQKSSQAPKLLFHYYDKDFNNEADTPDNFQSRRPNTSFCFLDIRSPGLGDTAMYLCATSRDRGTGMETQYFGPGTRLLVL.

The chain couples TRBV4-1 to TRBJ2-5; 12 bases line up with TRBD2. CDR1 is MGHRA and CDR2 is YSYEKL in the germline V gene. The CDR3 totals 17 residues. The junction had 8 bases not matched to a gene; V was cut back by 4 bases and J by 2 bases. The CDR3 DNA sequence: TGCGCCAGCAGCCTAAGGACTAGCGGGGCCCTACAAGAGACCCAGTACTTC. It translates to CASSLRTSGALQETQYF.

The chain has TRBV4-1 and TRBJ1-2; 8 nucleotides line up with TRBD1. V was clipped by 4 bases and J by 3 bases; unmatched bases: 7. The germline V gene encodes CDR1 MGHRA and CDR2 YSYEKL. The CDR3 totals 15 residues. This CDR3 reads CASSPGQGADYGYTF. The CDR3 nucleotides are TGCGCCAGCAGCCCAGGACAGGGAGCAGACTATGGCTACACCTTC.

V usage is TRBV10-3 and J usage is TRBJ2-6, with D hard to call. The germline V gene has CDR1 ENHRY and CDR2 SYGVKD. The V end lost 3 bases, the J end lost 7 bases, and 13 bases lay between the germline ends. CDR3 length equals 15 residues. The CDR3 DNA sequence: TGTGCCATCAGTGAAGTTACAAGAGGAGCCAACGTCCTGACTTTC. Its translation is CAISEVTRGANVLTF.